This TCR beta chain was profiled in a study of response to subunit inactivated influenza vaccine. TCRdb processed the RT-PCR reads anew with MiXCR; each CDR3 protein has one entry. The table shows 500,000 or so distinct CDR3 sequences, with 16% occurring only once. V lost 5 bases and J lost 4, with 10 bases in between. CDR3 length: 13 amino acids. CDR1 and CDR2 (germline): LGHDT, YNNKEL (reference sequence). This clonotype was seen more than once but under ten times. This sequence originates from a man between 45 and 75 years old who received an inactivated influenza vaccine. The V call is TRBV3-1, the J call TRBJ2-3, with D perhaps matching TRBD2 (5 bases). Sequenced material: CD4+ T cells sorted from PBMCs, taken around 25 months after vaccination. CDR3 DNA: TGTGCCAGCAGCATCCGGGGAGCAGATACGCAGTATTTT. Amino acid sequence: CASSIRGADTQYF.